This is a list of T cell receptor beta chains from one sample in a study of T-cell memory formation after mild COVID-19. MiXCR, applied by TCRdb to the 5' RACE reads, yields one record per CDR3 protein. The table lists roughly 140,000 distinct CDR3 sequences, more than 13% of them singletons. Sequences were obtained from PBMCs or a T cell subset sorted from them (not recorded which). These receptors all stem from an adult woman who had mild COVID-19 (a few samples of this study predate the infection). Cell type and time point are not known. Each CDR3 is given with its conserved first and last residue.

>TRBV12-3/TRBV12-4|15|TRBJ2-3
CASSSPGTGLDTQYF
>TRBV5-1|15|TRBJ2-3
CASSLSGFDTDTQYF
>TRBV9|15|TRBJ2-1
CASSAEGSKYNEQFF
>TRBV12-3/TRBV12-4|8|TRBJ1-3
CASDRSSF
>TRBV11-3|15|TRBJ2-1
CASSPGLAELNEQFF
>TRBV11-2|16|TRBJ2-3
CASSLSSGPSWDTQYF
>TRBV20-1|14|TRBJ1-1
CSAPQGTINTEAFF
>TRBV12-3/TRBV12-4|14|TRBJ1-4
CASSLYRESEKLFF
>TRBV7-9|15|TRBJ2-7
CASSFTSSGSYEQYF
>TRBV7-6|13|TRBJ2-2
CASSLGGDGELFF
>TRBV27|21|TRBJ1-3
CASSPYHFASGRISSGNTIYF
>TRBV7-9|15|TRBJ2-7
CASSSARTGHYEQYF
>TRBV4-2|18|TRBJ2-5
CASSQDPTGTGELETQYF
>TRBV29-1|15|TRBJ2-3
CSALGLAGAADTQYF
>TRBV7-9|16|TRBJ2-3
CASSLGLAETTDTQYF
>TRBV20-1|14|TRBJ2-7
CSARAAGGGYEQYF
>TRBV9|14|TRBJ1-5
CASSVGGPNQPQHF
>TRBV24-1|15|TRBJ2-7
CATSLGQGARGEQYF
>TRBV29-1|16|TRBJ2-1
CSVEGGGLRGYNEQFF
>TRBV20-1|15|TRBJ2-3
CSASLWAHRTDTQYF
>TRBV24-1|16|TRBJ2-1
CATSDLMTRSYNEQFF
>TRBV15|15|TRBJ1-1
CATSRDWQFNTEAFF
>TRBV7-9|19|TRBJ1-3
CASSFPGGSTASSGNTIYF
>TRBV20-1|11|TRBJ2-1
CSAEELNEQFF
>TRBV4-1|16|TRBJ2-7
CASSQDSPGWGYEQYF
>TRBV12-3/TRBV12-4|15|TRBJ2-7
CASVTQNSILGEQYF
>TRBV7-9|12|TRBJ1-5
CASSPANQPQHF
>TRBV5-1|13|TRBJ1-2
CASSEDRNYGYTF
>TRBV7-9|16|TRBJ1-4
CASSLWSGAANEKLFF
>TRBV6-4|15|TRBJ2-3
CASSGTSDGGDTQYF
>TRBV6-6|15|TRBJ1-1
CASSYSKGWDTEAFF
>TRBV20-1|17|TRBJ1-1
CSARGGADITVNTEAFF
>TRBV27|12|TRBJ2-7
CASSSSPYEQYF
>TRBV19|15|TRBJ1-5
CASSSDGFSNQPQHF
>TRBV6-2/TRBV6-3|15|TRBJ2-6
CASSHTGSGANVLTF
>TRBV19|15|TRBJ2-1
CASSIRGGTYNEQFF
>TRBV13|14|TRBJ1-5
CASSLTGINQPQHF
>TRBV4-2|16|TRBJ1-1
CASSQSPGQGVPEAFF
>TRBV5-1|13|TRBJ1-1
CASSLLVNTEAFF
>TRBV29-1|14|TRBJ1-5
CSLWAGGVNQPQHF
>TRBV29-1|13|TRBJ1-2
CSVEDMPGYGYTF
>TRBV20-1|11|TRBJ1-2
CRPGGDYGYTF
>TRBV9|14|TRBJ2-3
CASSVELATDTQYF
>TRBV5-4|14|TRBJ2-3
CASSFGGAADTQYF
>TRBV12-3/TRBV12-4|13|TRBJ2-7
CASSLVEAYEQYF
>TRBV12-3/TRBV12-4|17|TRBJ2-1
CASDPRLKAGNRDEQFF
>TRBV9|15|TRBJ2-5
CASQGRGGQQETQYF
>TRBV29-1|14|TRBJ2-1
CSTGPSVGENEQFF
>TRBV2|16|TRBJ1-1
CASRDPWKGSGTEAFF
>TRBV3-1|14|TRBJ2-5
CASSHRDGQETQYF
>TRBV12-3/TRBV12-4|16|TRBJ2-1
CASISASGSSYNEQFF
>TRBV20-1|12|TRBJ2-7
CSARPLVHEQYF